This T cell receptor (beta chain) comes out of a study of blood T cell repertoires in COVID-19. Original data processing: The authors estimated nucleated cell counts from reference gene primer amplification. Generated by immunoSEQ multiplex PCR, the TCRdb table keeps only in-frame clones and is missing some. D and trimming were read from the DNA, whereas the V and J calls and clone size are those reported in that table. The sample has over 100,000 clones; roughly 75% are singletons. The CDR3 loop spans 15 amino acids. The V gene's germline CDR1 is MNHEY and CDR2 SVGEGT. V was cut by 0 bases and J by 1 base, with 7 bases left in between. This clone was counted only a few times.

The chain is built from TRBV6-2 or TRBV6-3 and TRBJ1-5; tentatively, D is TRBD1 (5 bases). Sequencing input: peripheral blood. The receptor comes from a man aged 55 to 70 with active or convalescent COVID-19. CDR3 amino acids: CASSYSGGSNQPQHF. CDR3 coding DNA: TGTGCCAGCAGTTACTCGGGGGGAAGCAATCAGCCCCAGCATTTT.